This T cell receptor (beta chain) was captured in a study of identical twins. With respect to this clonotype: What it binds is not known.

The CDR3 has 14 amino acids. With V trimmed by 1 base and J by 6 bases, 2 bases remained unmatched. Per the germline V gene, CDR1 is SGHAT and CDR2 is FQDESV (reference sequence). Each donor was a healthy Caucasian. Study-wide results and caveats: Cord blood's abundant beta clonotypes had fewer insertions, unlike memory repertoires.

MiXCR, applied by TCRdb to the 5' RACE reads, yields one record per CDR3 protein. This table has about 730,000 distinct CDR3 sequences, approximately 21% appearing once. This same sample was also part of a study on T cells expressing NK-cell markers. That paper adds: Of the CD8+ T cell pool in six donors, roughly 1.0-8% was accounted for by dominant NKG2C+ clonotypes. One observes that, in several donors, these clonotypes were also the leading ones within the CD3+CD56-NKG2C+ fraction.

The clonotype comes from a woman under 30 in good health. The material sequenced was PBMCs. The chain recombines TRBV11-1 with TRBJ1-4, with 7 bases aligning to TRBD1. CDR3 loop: CASSLEGTDEKLFF. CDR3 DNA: TGTGCCAGCAGCTTAGAGGGGACAGATGAAAAACTGTTTTTT.